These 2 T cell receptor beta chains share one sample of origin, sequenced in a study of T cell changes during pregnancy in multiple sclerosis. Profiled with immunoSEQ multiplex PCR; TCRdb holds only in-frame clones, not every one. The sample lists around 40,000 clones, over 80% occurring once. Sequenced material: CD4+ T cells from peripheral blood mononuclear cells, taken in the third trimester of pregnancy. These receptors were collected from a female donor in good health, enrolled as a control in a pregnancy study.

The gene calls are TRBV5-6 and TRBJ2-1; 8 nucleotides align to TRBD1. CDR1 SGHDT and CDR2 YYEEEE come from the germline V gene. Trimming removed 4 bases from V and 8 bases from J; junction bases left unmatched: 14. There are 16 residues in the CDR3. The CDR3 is CASSRGGDRLSDEQFF. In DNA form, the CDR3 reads TGTGCCAGCAGCCGGGGCGGGGACAGGCTCTCCGATGAGCAGTTCTTC.

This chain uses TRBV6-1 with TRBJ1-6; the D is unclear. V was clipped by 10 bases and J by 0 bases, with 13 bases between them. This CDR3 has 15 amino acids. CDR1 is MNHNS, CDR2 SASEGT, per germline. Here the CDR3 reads CATATRSSYNSPLHF. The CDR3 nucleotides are TGTGCCACCGCTACCCGAAGCTCCTATAATTCACCCCTCCACTTT.